This T cell receptor beta chain was recovered during a study of blood T cell repertoires in COVID-19. Original processing methods: Estimation of nucleated cell counts was performed using reference gene primer amplification. TCRdb keeps only in-frame clones here, not all; method: immunoSEQ multiplex PCR. For V, J and clone size, that table is used; D and trimming come from the DNA. Here the sample spans more than 50,000 clones, roughly 77% being singletons. This CDR3 is built from 15 residues. Germline CDR1 and CDR2: SEHNR and FQNEAQ (reference sequence). The ends lost 1 base at V and 7 bases at J; junction bases unmatched: 5.

The chain is built from TRBV7-9 and TRBJ1-5; 9 bases map to TRBD1. Sequenced sample: peripheral blood. The sequence was obtained from a human donor in a cohort sampled during active COVID-19. CDR3 sequence reads: CASSLGGQGRQPQHF. CDR3 bases: TGTGCCAGCAGCTTAGGGGGACAGGGCCGACAGCCCCAGCATTTT.